The sequence of this T cell receptor beta chain was determined in a study of Ad26.COV2.S vaccination and SARS-CoV-2 variants. As concerns this clone: Its antigen remains unknown.

Specified treatment: 19 received Ad26.COV2.S at low or high dose, single or two shots; several received placebo; per-sample allocation not given. Day 63 after the first injection of vaccine or placebo was the sampling time. Study-wide findings and caveats: Similar non-spike TCR breadth was observed in recipients of vaccine and of placebo. While placebo recipients had lower spike-specific TCR breadth, vaccine recipients had more.

Unmatched junction bases numbered 5, after V lost 3 bases and J lost 6 bases. The length of the CDR3 is 14 residues. Germline-derived CDR1 and CDR2 are MGHRA and YSYEKL. TCRdb's copy holds only in-frame clones and misses some; the assay was immunoSEQ multiplex PCR. Among hundreds of thousands of clones, roughly four fifths were seen once, and the ten largest hold 7% to 9.5%. The chain couples TRBV4-1 to TRBJ1-5; 7 nucleotides line up with TRBD1. Material: peripheral blood, obtained in a trial of Ad26.COV2.S vaccine versus placebo. The clonotype originates from a person aged 18-65 years who received the Ad26.COV2.S COVID-19 vaccine or a placebo. The CDR3 here is CASSHLRGVQPQHF. CDR3 coding DNA: TGCGCCAGCAGCCATCTCAGGGGGGTTCAGCCCCAGCATTTT.